This T cell receptor beta chain was found in a study of OX40 agonist ivuxolimab in advanced cancers. The V and J ends lost 2 bases and 9 bases respectively, with 19 bases between them. This CDR3 spans 15 amino acids. The V gene's germline CDR1 is MNHEY and CDR2 SMNVEV (reference sequence). Libraries were prepared by immunoSEQ multiplex PCR; TCRdb keeps only in-frame clonotypes and omits some of them. The data contain about 76,000 clones, around nine tenths of them singletons. This clone was counted once. The J gene is TRBJ1-1, the V gene TRBV27, with D unclear. The receptor comes from an adult with an advanced solid tumor such as melanoma, head and neck, liver or kidney cancer. Sequences were derived from CD4+ or CD8+ T cells sorted from blood, sampled in a trial of the OX40 agonist ivuxolimab. The CDR3 DNA follows: TGTGCCAGCAGTTTAGTAGGGCAAGGACTCTTAAAAGCTTTCTTT. It encodes CASSLVGQGLLKAFF.